This is a list of T cell receptor beta chains from one sample in a study of cytomegalovirus exposure and HLA in healthy donors. Assay: immunoSEQ multiplex PCR; the TCRdb copy retains only in-frame clones and omits some. The profile shows about 150,000 clones, 8.9% of them singletons. Specimen: PBMCs. These receptors came from a woman aged 40 to 50 in good health and CMV-seropositive. Both conserved end residues are part of each CDR3. The D gene is left open where the match is weak. Size values are once, few and many counts, or a class for expanded clones, and some rows have none.

j_call	clone_size	d_call	v_call	cdr3_aa	cdr3_nt
TRBJ1-2	few	.	TRBV14	CASSPLFDKGSYGYTF	TGTGCCAGCAGCCCTCTGTTTGACAAAGGCTCCTATGGCTACACCTTC
TRBJ1-2	.	TRBD1	TRBV4-2	CASSPMTGVGGYTF	TGTGCCAGCAGCCCAATGACAGGGGTGGGGGGCTACACCTTC
TRBJ2-7	.	TRBD1	TRBV6-1	CASSAAGQGLNEQYF	TGTGCCAGCAGTGCAGCGGGACAGGGGTTAAACGAGCAGTACTTC
TRBJ2-5	.	.	TRBV29-1	CSVERGETQYF	TGCAGCGTTGAAAGGGGAGAGACCCAGTACTTC
TRBJ2-5	.	TRBD2	TRBV9	CASSVGTSGGADETQYF	TGTGCCAGCAGCGTAGGGACTAGCGGGGGGGCCGATGAGACCCAGTACTTC
TRBJ1-2	few	TRBD1	TRBV5-4	CASSFDRASYGYTF	TGTGCCAGCAGCTTCGACAGGGCGAGCTATGGCTACACCTTC
TRBJ1-4	few	TRBD1	TRBV2	CASSRRGTGDEKLFF	TGTGCCAGCAGCCGAAGGGGGACAGGGGATGAAAAACTGTTTTTT
TRBJ2-1	few	TRBD2	TRBV19	CASIKTSGGSNEQFF	TGTGCCAGTATCAAAACTAGCGGGGGGTCCAATGAGCAGTTCTTC
TRBJ2-1	few	.	TRBV10-2	CASKDSYNEQFF	TGCGCCAGCAAAGACAGCTACAATGAGCAGTTCTTC
TRBJ1-2	few	.	TRBV6-5	CASSYDAGSLSTF	TGTGCCAGCAGTTACGACGCAGGCTCCCTTAGCACCTTC
TRBJ2-5	.	.	TRBV19	CASSISFQGTQYF	TGTGCCAGTAGTATAAGTTTCCAGGGGACCCAGTACTTC
TRBJ1-5	.	TRBD1	TRBV2	CASRIDRGNQPQHF	TGTGCCAGCAGGATAGACAGGGGCAATCAGCCCCAGCATTTT
TRBJ2-7	.	.	TRBV7-5	CVRRVSYEQYF	TGTGTCAGAAGGGTAAGCTACGAGCAGTACTTC
TRBJ2-3	.	TRBD2	TRBV5-1	CASSPGGTDTQYF	TGCGCCAGCAGCCCGGGGGGGACAGATACGCAGTATTTT
TRBJ1-2	.	.	TRBV15	CATSRDPGSNYGYTF	TGTGCCACCAGCAGAGATCCGGGGTCTAACTATGGCTACACCTTC
TRBJ2-2	few	.	TRBV7-6	CASSGQVQGYTGELFF	TGTGCCAGCAGCGGGCAGGTGCAGGGATACACCGGGGAGCTGTTTTTT
TRBJ2-7	few	.	TRBV5-1	CASSLVPAGEQYF	TGCGCCAGCAGCTTGGTACCCGCGGGCGAGCAGTACTTC
TRBJ2-5	.	.	TRBV11-2	CASSLDPPRTQYF	TGTGCCAGCAGCTTAGACCCTCCCCGGACCCAGTACTTC
TRBJ1-1	.	.	TRBV25-1	CASSDSGRGNTEAFF	TGTGCCAGCAGTGATTCGGGGAGGGGGAACACTGAAGCTTTCTTT
TRBJ2-5	.	TRBD2	TRBV4-1	CASSPYSGGPQETQYF	TGCGCCAGCAGCCCCTATAGCGGGGGACCCCAAGAGACCCAGTACTTC
TRBJ2-3	few	.	TRBV9	CASSLVAGADTQYF	TGTGCCAGCAGCCTCGTAGCTGGTGCAGATACGCAGTATTTT
TRBJ1-1	few	.	TRBV2	CASSNVPTGNTEAFF	TGTGCCAGCAGTAACGTTCCTACAGGTAACACTGAAGCTTTCTTT
TRBJ2-3	.	TRBD1	TRBV5-1	CASSSSRDRGPDTQYF	TGCGCCAGCAGCTCTTCCCGGGACAGGGGGCCAGATACGCAGTATTTT
TRBJ2-5	.	.	TRBV6-5	CASSYGGTVQETQYF	TGTGCCAGCAGTTACGGGGGGACAGTCCAAGAGACCCAGTACTTC
TRBJ1-2	.	TRBD1	TRBV7-9	CASSRGQGDYTF	TGTGCCAGCAGCAGAGGACAGGGGGACTACACCTTC
TRBJ1-1	few	TRBD1	TRBV9	CASSLTGSNTEAFF	TGTGCCAGCAGCCTGACAGGGAGCAACACTGAAGCTTTCTTT
TRBJ2-7	few	.	TRBV2	CASSPTGIYEQYF	TGTGCCAGCAGCCCCACAGGCATCTACGAGCAGTACTTC
TRBJ1-3	few	.	TRBV19	CASKTRGSGNTIYF	TGTGCCAGCAAGACGAGAGGCTCTGGAAACACCATATATTTT
TRBJ1-5	.	TRBD1	TRBV5-3	CARSFDGQGRQPQHF	TGTGCCAGAAGCTTCGACGGACAGGGACGCCAGCCCCAGCATTTT
TRBJ2-2	.	TRBD2	TRBV2	CASKLAGRNTGELFF	TGTGCCAGCAAACTAGCGGGGCGGAACACCGGGGAGCTGTTTTTT
TRBJ1-1	.	TRBD1	TRBV2	CASGQGAVTEAFF	TGTGCCAGCGGACAGGGGGCAGTCACTGAAGCTTTCTTT
TRBJ1-5	.	TRBD1	TRBV19	CASSGTVQPQHF	TGTGCCAGTAGTGGGACAGTTCAGCCCCAGCATTTT
TRBJ1-3	few	.	TRBV12-5	CASQWNPRDLEDISGNTIYF	TGTGCTAGCCAATGGAACCCCCGGGACTTAGAAGATATCTCTGGAAACACCATATATTTT
TRBJ2-3	medium-sized	TRBD2	TRBV9	CASSSYSGGTTDTQYF	TGTGCCAGCAGCTCCTATAGCGGGGGGACCACAGATACGCAGTATTTT
TRBJ1-6	.	TRBD1	TRBV4-1	CASSQGTGYINSPLHF	TGCGCCAGCAGCCAGGGGACAGGGTACATAAATTCACCCCTACACTTT
TRBJ2-5	.	.	TRBV6-1	CASSEQFQETQYF	TGTGCCAGCAGTGAACAATTCCAAGAGACCCAGTACTTC
TRBJ2-3	.	.	TRBV5-6	CASSIGQSTDTQYF	TGTGCCAGCAGCATCGGACAGTCCACAGATACGCAGTATTTT
TRBJ2-5	few	TRBD2	TRBV5-4	CASSSDGLAGRRETQYF	TGTGCCAGCAGCTCTGACGGACTAGCGGGGAGACGAGAGACCCAGTACTTC
TRBJ1-4	.	.	TRBV7-9	CASSLARQMGNEKLFF	TGTGCCAGCAGCTTAGCAAGACAGATGGGTAATGAAAAACTGTTTTTT
TRBJ2-1	.	TRBD2	TRBV7-8	CASSRRPSGGYNEQFF	TGTGCCAGCAGCAGACGGCCTAGCGGGGGGTACAATGAGCAGTTCTTC
TRBJ2-5	few	.	TRBV11-2	CASSLMTGEETQYF	TGTGCCAGCAGCCTAATGACAGGAGAAGAGACCCAGTACTTC
TRBJ1-3	few	.	TRBV11-2	CASSLSGNTIYF	TGTGCCAGCAGCCTCTCTGGAAACACCATATATTTT